What follows describes a single T cell receptor (beta chain). The table lists this clone with a count of one. The specificity of this receptor is unknown. The input lacks base qualities; no much larger clone sits a single base away. CDR1 and CDR2 were assigned from the germline V gene (reference sequence) as LNHNV and YYDKDF. From its cysteine to its phenylalanine, the CDR3 spans 14 amino acids. Only the CDR3 portion is preserved as DNA: 42 bases, with reading frame beginning at the first base. V ends up 2 bases short and J 3 bases short, with an unmatched junction base count of 2. Enrolling through a virtual design, the prospective study's participants ranged in age from roughly 18 to 89 years and lived across 20 to 25 United States geographic areas. Cohort assignment in the prospective study relied on participant-reported clinical history from a screening survey and a study questionnaire. In the prospective study, whole blood, serum and a nasopharyngeal or oropharyngeal swab were collected from each participant by mobile phlebotomists. Over a roughly 2-month period, participants in the prospective study had the option of providing additional blood draws and questionnaires. Before DNA extraction, prospective study blood samples were shipped either frozen or at room temperature.

The data stem from a study of blood T cell repertoires in COVID-19 (dated by TCRdb to the early 2020s). About the full investigation: For ImmuneRACE Cohort 3, a participant was defined as recovered based on two consecutive negative NP/OP PCR tests, clearance by a healthcare professional, or resolution of symptoms. Subjects who had been exposed to COVID-19, were actively infected with it, or had recovered from it provided the deeply sampled blood TCRbeta repertoires that made up the dataset. The collaborator samples originated in the United States, Italy and Spain and spanned the acute and convalescent phases of COVID-19. Where available, HLA class I and class II types were taken from metadata supplied by the sample provider and were not determined by assay-based typing. The material from the prospective study consisted of cDNA or gDNA derived from T cells, B-cell-depleted T cells, or PBMCs. Nearly every sample came with metadata listing a de-identified subject ID, COVID-19 status, age in years and sex. The samples were drawn from the first 160 participants of the ongoing ImmuneRACE study and from some 1,300 subjects provided by 6 global collaborators. The repertoires were released in a freely available public database meant as a resource for research on the immune response to SARS-CoV-2.

What the research found in general, with its limitations: How much clinical and demographic metadata was included differed by source and by participant, and the metadata was provided uncurated.

The immunoSEQ Assay, a bias-controlled multiplex PCR, was used to amplify TCRbeta CDR3 regions from genomic DNA. In the authors' own workflow: The number of nucleated cells in each sample was estimated by amplification of reference gene primers within the assay. To quantify the absolute abundance of each unique TCRbeta CDR3 rearrangement, sequence reads were collapsed and filtered. For each sample, productive Simpson clonality was calculated by taking the square root of Simpson's diversity index across productive rearrangements. The table was pulled from immuneACCESS by TCRdb, which kept in-frame rearrangements only. Such tables lose some clones; where checked, under half of the loss comes from unresolved V genes, and the rest has no known cause. That table furnishes V, J and clone size, whereas the DNA furnished D and trimming. For this sample there are about 190,000 clones; around 83% appear just once. In total, the top ten clones hold around 24% of the sample.

The material sequenced was PBMCs or T cells enriched from blood (not recorded which). The chain is assembled from TRBV15 and TRBJ2-7, with TRBD1 matching 9 junction bases. The sequence came from a woman aged 40 to 50 in a cohort exposed to, infected with or recovered from COVID-19 (not recorded which). The bases are TGTGCCACCAGCAGACCGGGACAGGGCTACGAGCAGTACTTC. It encodes CATSRPGQGYEQYF.